The rows below give T cell receptor beta chains drawn from one sample of a study of neurological immune-mediated disorders. Using its own MiXCR run on the 5' RACE reads, TCRdb lists one record per CDR3 protein. The table shows about 44,000 distinct CDR3 sequences, with around a fifth occurring only once. The sample consisted of PBMCs. These receptors all stem from a man in his sixties with HTLV-1-associated myelopathy (HAM/TSP). Each CDR3 is given without its conserved first and last residue. Rows may omit the clone size; those that give it use once, few, many or a size class.

V gene,clone size,CDR3 protein
TRBV3-1,many,ASSYGLAGGRGTDTQY
TRBV29-1,medium-sized,SVEDVQGASEAF
TRBV5-1,many,ASSLGGPYNEQF
TRBV6-2/TRBV6-3,.,ASSSQYSNQPQH
TRBV4-1,.,ASSQEAGITYEQY
TRBV10-3,.,AISEGVRESNQPQH
TRBV29-1,many,SVSGTGYEQY
TRBV20-1,many,SARDRDRGPSEQF
TRBV5-1,many,ASSPGRGSYEQY
TRBV20-1,many,SARDNRAGELF
TRBV5-1,many,ASSSLAGGTDTQY
TRBV5-1,many,ASSPGQGALYGYT
TRBV20-1,many,SARDVNEQY
TRBV18,many,ASSPQGETQY
TRBV11-2,many,ASSLDGGRPLPGEQY
TRBV5-8,many,ASSPRDGRNQPQH
TRBV5-6,.,ASSWRGGTDSNQPQH
TRBV29-1,.,SAYLGYGEEQF
TRBV7-3,.,ASSLSPKETQY
TRBV4-2,.,ASSQDFDRGQNGELF
TRBV6-5,.,ASSYGTGTTEAF
TRBV7-7,many,ASSLGAVTDTQY
TRBV5-1,few,ASSLDRGDSYEQY
TRBV20-1,many,SARDTSTDTQY
TRBV28,medium-sized,ASSLSGSVGNQPQH
TRBV5-1,.,ASSQTSGSPLYNEQF
TRBV11-2,many,ASSPGDRINEKLF
TRBV12-3/TRBV12-4,many,ASSFHPYNEQF
TRBV2,many,ASSVGTGEMGYGYT
TRBV12-3/TRBV12-4,many,ASSQPGQGPFGGEKLF
TRBV6-1,.,ASSEEVRNSGNTIY
TRBV20-1,medium-sized,SAPGQGQETQY
TRBV12-3/TRBV12-4,many,ASSLSSVQAQY
TRBV9,many,ASSVDETREQY
TRBV5-6,many,ASTGVLGGELF
TRBV20-1,.,SARKAGGPNNEQF
TRBV12-3/TRBV12-4,many,ASSLRQENEKLF
TRBV27,many,ASSPSKTVPPQF
TRBV7-9,many,ASSLGNQPQH
TRBV7-8,many,ASSLAGQRQETQY
TRBV20-1,many,SASSGRSNTGELF
TRBV20-1,many,SARGGYEQF
TRBV20-1,.,STLRTSGSTDTQY
TRBV5-1,many,ASSLEGMNTEAF
TRBV5-1,many,ASSAFREAGELF